The clone carrying this TCR beta chain was seen only a few times. The antigen is unknown. Treatment reported: roughly 10-day PBMC culture with coronavirus spike peptide pools or control peptides (ViraFEST assay). This entry belongs to a study of vaccination and CD4 T cells after COVID-19. Study summary: Six males and four females, two Hispanic, made up the convalescents. Controls had a CEFX pool, an HIV-1 Nef pool, or no peptide added.

Cultured CD4+ T cell DNA underwent sequencing with the Oncomine TCR Beta short-read assay. TCRdb reprocessed the PCR reads with MiXCR, giving one entry per CDR3 protein. This table holds some 15,000 distinct CDR3 sequences, about 73% found once. CDR3 size: 15 residues. The germline gives CDR1 SGHDN, CDR2 FVKESK. V lost 5 bases to trimming and J lost 8 bases; unmatched junction nucleotides: 11. The clonotype originates from a human donor who had recovered from COVID-19. The genes are TRBV14 and TRBJ2-1; 8 nucleotides line up with TRBD2. Sequencing used CD4+ T cells from blood, cultured in vitro. In nucleotides, the CDR3 is TGTGCCAGCAGCAAAGCGGGAGCCGGGGGCGATGAGCAGTTCTTC. Its translation: CASSKAGAGGDEQFF.